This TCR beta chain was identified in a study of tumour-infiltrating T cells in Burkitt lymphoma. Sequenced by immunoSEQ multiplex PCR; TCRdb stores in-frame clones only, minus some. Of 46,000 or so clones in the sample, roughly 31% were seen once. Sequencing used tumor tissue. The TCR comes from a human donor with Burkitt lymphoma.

CDR3 in amino acids: CASSPSGGATGELFF. The CDR3 nucleotides are TGTGCCAGCAGCCCCTCCGGGGGTGCCACCGGGGAGCTGTTTTTT. The chain uses TRBV7-2 and TRBJ2-2; weak D call: TRBD2 (6 bases). Trimming shortened V by 5 bases and J by 4 bases, and 14 bases separated the two germline ends. The CDR3 extends over 15 amino acids. Germline-derived CDR1 and CDR2 are SGHTA and FQGNSA.